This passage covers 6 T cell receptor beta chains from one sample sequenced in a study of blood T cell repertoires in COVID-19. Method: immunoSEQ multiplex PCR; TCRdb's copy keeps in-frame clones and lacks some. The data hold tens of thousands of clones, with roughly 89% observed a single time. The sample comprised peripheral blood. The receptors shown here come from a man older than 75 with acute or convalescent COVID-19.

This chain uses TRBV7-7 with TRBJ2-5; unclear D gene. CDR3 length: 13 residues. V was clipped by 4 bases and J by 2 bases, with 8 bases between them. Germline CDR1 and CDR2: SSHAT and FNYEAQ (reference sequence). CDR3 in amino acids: CASSYHFQETQYF. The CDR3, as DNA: TGTGCCAGCAGCTATCACTTTCAAGAGACCCAGTACTTC.

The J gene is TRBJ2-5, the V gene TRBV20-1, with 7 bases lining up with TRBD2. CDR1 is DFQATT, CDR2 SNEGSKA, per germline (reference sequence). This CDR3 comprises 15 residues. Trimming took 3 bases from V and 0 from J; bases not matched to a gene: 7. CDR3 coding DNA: TGCAGTGCTAGTGTCGGGGGGATGTACCAAGAGACCCAGTACTTC. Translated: CSASVGGMYQETQYF.

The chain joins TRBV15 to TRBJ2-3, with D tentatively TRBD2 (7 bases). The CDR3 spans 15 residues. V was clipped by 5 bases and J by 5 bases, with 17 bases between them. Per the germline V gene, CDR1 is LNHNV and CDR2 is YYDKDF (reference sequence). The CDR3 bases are TGTGCCACCAGCTTGGGGGGCGGGAGAGGAGATACGCAGTATTTT. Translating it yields CATSLGGGRGDTQYF. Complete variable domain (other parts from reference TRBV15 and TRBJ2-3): DAMVIQNPRYQVTQFGKPVTLSCSQTLNHNVMYWYQQKSSQAPKLLFHYYDKDFNNEADTPDNFQSRRPNTSFCFLDIRSPGLGDTAMYLCATSLGGGRGDTQYFGPGTRLTVL.

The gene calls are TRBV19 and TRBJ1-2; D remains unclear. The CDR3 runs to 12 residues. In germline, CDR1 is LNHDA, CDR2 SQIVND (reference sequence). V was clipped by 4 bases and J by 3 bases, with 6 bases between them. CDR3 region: CASSKRDYGYTF. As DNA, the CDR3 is TGTGCCAGTAGTAAGAGGGACTATGGCTACACCTTC.

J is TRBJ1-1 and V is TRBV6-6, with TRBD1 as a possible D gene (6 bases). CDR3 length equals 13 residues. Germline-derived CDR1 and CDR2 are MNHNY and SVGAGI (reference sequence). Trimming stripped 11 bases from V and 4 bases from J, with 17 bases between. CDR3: CACVRGVGTEAFF. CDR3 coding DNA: TGTGCCTGCGTCAGGGGTGTCGGCACTGAAGCTTTCTTT.

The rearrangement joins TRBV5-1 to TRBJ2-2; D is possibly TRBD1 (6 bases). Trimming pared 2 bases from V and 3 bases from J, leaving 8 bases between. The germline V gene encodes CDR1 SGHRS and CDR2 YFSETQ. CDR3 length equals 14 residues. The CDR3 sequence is CASSLQGDTGELFF. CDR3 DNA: TGCGCCAGCAGCTTACAGGGCGACACCGGGGAGCTGTTTTTT. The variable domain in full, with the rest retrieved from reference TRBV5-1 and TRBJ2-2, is KAGVTQTPRYLIKTRGQQVTLSCSPISGHRSVSWYQQTPGQGLQFLFEYFSETQRNKGNFPGRFSGRQFSNSRSEMNVSTLELGDSALYLCASSLQGDTGELFFGEGSRLTVL.